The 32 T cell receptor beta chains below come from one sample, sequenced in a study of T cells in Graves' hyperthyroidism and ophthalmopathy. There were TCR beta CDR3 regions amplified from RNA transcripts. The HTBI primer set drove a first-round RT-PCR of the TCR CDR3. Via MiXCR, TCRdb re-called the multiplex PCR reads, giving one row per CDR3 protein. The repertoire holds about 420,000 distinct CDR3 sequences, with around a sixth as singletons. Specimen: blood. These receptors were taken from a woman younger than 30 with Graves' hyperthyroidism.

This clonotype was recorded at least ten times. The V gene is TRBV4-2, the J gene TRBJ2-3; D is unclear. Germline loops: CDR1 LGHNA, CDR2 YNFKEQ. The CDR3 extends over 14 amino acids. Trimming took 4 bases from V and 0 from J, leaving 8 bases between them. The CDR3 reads CASSPFSSTDTQYF. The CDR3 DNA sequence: TGTGCCAGCAGCCCCTTCTCTAGCACAGATACGCAGTATTTT.

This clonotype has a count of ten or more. The CDR3: CASSYRGGNQPQHF. The CDR3 DNA follows: TGTGCCAGCAGTTACCGGGGCGGCAATCAGCCCCAGCATTTT. The chain has TRBV6-6 and TRBJ1-5, with D possibly TRBD1 on 5 matching bases. Germline loops: CDR1 MNHNY, CDR2 SVGAGI (reference sequence). V was trimmed by 2 bases and J by 2 bases, leaving 7 bases between them. CDR3 length: 14 amino acids.

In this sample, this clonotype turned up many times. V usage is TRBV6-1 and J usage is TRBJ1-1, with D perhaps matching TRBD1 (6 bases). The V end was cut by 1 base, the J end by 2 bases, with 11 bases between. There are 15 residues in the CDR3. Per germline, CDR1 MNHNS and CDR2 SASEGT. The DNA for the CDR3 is TGTGCCAGCAGTGAAGTTTCCGGGGGCAACACTGAAGCTTTCTTT. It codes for CASSEVSGGNTEAFF.

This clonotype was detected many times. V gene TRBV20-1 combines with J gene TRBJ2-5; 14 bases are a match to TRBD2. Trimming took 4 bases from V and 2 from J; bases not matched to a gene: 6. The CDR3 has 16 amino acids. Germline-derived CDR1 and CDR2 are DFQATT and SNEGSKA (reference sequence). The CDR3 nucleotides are TGCAGTGCTAAAGGACTAGCGGGGGGTAGGCAAGAGACCCAGTACTTC. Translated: CSAKGLAGGRQETQYF.

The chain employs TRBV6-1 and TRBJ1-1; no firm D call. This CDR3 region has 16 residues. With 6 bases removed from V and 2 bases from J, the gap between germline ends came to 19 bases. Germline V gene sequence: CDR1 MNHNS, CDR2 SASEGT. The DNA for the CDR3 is TGTGCCAGCAGCAGTCCGGGCCAAGGATTTAACACTGAAGCTTTCTTT. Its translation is CASSSPGQGFNTEAFF.

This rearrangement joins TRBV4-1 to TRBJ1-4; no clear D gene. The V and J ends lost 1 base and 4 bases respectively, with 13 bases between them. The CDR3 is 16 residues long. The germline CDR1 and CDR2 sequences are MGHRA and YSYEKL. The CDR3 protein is CASSQGVRARNEKLFF. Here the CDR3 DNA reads TGCGCCAGCAGCCAAGGAGTCCGGGCTCGTAATGAAAAACTGTTTTTT.

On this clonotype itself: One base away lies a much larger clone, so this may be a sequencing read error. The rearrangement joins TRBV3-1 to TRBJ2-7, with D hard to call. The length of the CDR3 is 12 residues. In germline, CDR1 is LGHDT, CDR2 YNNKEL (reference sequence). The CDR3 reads CAGSQGPYEQYF. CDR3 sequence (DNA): TGTGCCGGCAGCCAAGGTCCCTACGAGCAGTACTTC.

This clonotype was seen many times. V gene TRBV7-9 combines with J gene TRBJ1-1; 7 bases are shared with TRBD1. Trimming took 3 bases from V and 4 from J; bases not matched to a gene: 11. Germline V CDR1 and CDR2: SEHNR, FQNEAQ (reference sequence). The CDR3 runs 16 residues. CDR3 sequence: CASSFSSGQLATEAFF. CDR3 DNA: TGTGCCAGCAGCTTCTCTTCGGGACAGTTAGCCACTGAAGCTTTCTTT.

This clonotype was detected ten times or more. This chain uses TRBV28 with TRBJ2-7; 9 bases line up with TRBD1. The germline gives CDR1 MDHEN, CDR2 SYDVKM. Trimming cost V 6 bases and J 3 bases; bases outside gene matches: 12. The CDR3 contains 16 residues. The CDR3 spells CASRPTIGQGRYEQYF. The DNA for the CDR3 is TGTGCCAGCAGGCCCACCATCGGACAGGGGCGCTACGAGCAGTACTTC.

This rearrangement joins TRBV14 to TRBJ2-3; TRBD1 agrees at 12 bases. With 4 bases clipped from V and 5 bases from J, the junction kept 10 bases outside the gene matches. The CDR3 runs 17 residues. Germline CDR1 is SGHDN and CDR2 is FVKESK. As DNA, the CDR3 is TGTGCCAGCAGCCTACGAACGGGACAGGGGGCCGGAGATACGCAGTATTTT. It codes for CASSLRTGQGAGDTQYF.

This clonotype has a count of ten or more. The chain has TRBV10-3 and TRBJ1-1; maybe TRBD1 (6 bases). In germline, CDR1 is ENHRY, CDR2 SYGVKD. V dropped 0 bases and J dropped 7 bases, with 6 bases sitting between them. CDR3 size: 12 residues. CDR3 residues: CAISESTGEAFF. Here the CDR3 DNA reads TGTGCCATCAGTGAGTCGACAGGTGAAGCTTTCTTT.

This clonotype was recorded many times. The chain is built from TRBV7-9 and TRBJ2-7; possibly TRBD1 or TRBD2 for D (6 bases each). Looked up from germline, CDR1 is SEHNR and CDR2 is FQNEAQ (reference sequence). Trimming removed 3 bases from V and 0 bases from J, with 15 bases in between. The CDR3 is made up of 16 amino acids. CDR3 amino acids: CASSFARGHSSYEQYF. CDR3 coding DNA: TGTGCCAGCAGCTTCGCGCGGGGACATAGCTCCTACGAGCAGTACTTC.

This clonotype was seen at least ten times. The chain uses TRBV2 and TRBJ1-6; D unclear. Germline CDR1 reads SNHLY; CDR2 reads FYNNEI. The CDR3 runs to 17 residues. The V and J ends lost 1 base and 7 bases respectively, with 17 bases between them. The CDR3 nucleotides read TGTGCCAGCAGTGAAGACGGCCGAGGCCTTTCGAATTCACCCCTCCACTTT. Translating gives CASSEDGRGLSNSPLHF.

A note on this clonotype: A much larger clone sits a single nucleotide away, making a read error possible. CDR3 bases: TGTGCCAGCAGTTTACCGACCACAGATACGCAGTATTTT. This translates into CASSLPTTDTQYF. This chain links TRBV27 with TRBJ2-3; no reliable D call. The CDR3 contains 13 residues. Trimming pared 2 bases from V and 2 bases from J, leaving 5 bases between. CDR1 is MNHEY and CDR2 is SMNVEV in the germline V gene (reference sequence).

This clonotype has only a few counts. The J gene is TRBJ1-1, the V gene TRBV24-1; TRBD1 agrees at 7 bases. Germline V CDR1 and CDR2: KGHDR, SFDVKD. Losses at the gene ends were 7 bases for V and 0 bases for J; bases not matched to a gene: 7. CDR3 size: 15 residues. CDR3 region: CATRGRGTVNTEAFF. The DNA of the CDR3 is TGTGCCACCAGGGGCAGGGGGACCGTGAACACTGAAGCTTTCTTT.

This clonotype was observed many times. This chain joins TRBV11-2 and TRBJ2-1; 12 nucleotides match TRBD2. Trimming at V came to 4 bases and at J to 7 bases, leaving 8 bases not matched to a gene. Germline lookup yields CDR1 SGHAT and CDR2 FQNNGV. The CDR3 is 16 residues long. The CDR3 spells CASSSSFGTSGNEQFF. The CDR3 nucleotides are TGTGCCAGCAGCTCCTCTTTCGGGACTAGCGGGAATGAGCAGTTCTTC.

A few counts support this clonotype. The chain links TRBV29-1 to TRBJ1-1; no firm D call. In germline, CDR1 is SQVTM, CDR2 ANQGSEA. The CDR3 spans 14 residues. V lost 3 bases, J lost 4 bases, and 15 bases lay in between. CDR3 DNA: TGCAGCGTTGAGTACCGCGGTTTACCCACTGAAGCTTTCTTT. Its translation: CSVEYRGLPTEAFF.

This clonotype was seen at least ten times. The chain's CDR3 is CASSQIPRESSYEQYF. For the CDR3, the DNA is TGTGCCAGCAGCCAAATCCCCAGGGAGAGCTCCTACGAGCAGTACTTC. This chain links TRBV3-2 with TRBJ2-7; TRBD1 was called by the table and not checked on the DNA. TRBV3-2 has pseudogene status. The CDR3 is 16 amino acids.

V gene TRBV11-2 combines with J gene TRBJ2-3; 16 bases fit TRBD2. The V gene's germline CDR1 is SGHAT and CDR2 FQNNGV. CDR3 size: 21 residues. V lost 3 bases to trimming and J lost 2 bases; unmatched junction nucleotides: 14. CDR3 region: CASSFIPYRGLAGGDTDTQYF. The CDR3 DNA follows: TGTGCCAGCAGCTTTATCCCTTATAGGGGACTAGCGGGAGGGGACACAGATACGCAGTATTTT.

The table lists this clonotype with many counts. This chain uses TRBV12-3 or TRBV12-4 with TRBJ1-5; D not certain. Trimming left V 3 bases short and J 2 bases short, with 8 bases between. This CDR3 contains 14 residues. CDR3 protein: CASSLRRGNQPQHF. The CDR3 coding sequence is TGTGCCAGCAGTTTGCGGAGGGGCAATCAGCCCCAGCATTTT.

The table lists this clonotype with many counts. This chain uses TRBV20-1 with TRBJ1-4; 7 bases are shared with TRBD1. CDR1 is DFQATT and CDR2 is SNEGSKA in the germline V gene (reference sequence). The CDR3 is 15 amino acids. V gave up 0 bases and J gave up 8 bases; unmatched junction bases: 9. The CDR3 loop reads CSARDQGGSDEKLFF. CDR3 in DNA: TGCAGTGCTAGAGATCAGGGGGGTTCAGACGAAAAACTGTTTTTT.

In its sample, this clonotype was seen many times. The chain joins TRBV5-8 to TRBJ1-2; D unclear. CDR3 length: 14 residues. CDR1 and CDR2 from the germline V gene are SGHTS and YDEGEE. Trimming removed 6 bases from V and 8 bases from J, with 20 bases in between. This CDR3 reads CASTIPFRRQGYTF. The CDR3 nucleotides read TGTGCCAGCACCATCCCGTTCAGGCGGCAGGGCTACACCTTC.

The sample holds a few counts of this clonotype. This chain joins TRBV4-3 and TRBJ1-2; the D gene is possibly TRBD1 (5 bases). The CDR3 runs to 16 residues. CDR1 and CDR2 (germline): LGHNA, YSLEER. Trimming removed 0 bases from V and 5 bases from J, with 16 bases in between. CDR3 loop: CASSQEVGQTKYGYTF. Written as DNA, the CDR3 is TGCGCCAGCAGCCAAGAAGTCGGACAAACGAAATATGGCTACACCTTC.

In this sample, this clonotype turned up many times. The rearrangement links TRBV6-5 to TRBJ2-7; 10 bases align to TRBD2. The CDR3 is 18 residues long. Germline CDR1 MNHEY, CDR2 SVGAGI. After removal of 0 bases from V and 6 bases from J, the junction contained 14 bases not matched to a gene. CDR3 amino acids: CASSYSTLASGSLAEQYF. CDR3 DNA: TGTGCCAGCAGTTACTCGACGCTGGCTAGCGGGAGTCTAGCCGAGCAGTACTTC.

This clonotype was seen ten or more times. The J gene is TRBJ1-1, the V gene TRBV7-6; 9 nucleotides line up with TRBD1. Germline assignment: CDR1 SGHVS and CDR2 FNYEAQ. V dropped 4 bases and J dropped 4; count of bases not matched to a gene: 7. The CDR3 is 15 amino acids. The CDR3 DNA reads TGTGCCAGCAGCTCGAACAGGGGGCCTGCCACTGAAGCTTTCTTT. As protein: CASSSNRGPATEAFF.

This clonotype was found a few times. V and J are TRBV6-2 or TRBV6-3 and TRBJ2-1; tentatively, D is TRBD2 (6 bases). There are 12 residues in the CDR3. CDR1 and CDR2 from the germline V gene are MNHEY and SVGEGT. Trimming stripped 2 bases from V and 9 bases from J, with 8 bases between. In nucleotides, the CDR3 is TGTGCCAGCAGTTACGGGGAGGCTGAGCAGTTCTTC. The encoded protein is CASSYGEAEQFF.

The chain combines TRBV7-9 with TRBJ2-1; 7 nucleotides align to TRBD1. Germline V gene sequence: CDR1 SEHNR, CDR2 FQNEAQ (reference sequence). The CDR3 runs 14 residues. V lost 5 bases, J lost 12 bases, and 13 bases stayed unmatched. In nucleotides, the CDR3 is TGTGCCAGCAGCCCCGACGGACAGGTCTCGTGGCAGTTCTTC. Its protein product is CASSPDGQVSWQFF.

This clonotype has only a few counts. CDR3: CASSSSKRTQYF. As DNA, the CDR3 is TGTGCCAGCAGTTCGTCTAAGAGGACGCAGTATTTT. The chain employs TRBV28 and TRBJ2-3; D gene unclear. Trimming pared 4 bases from V and 9 bases from J, leaving 11 bases between. Germline V gives CDR1 MDHEN, CDR2 SYDVKM. CDR3 length equals 12 residues.

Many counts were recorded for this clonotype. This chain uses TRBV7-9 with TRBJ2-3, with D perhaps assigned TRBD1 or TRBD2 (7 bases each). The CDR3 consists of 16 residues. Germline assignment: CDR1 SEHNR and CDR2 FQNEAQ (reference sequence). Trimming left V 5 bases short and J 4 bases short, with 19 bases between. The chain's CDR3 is CASSPPRGGEADTQYF. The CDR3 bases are TGTGCCAGCAGCCCTCCCAGGGGGGGAGAGGCAGATACGCAGTATTTT.

In DNA, the CDR3 is TGTGCCAGCAGCCAGTCGGGACAGGGGCCTTCACCCCTCCACTTT. This translates into CASSQSGQGPSPLHF. The V and J genes are TRBV4-2 and TRBJ1-6, with TRBD1 identical over 10 bases. This CDR3 spans 15 amino acids. Germline V gives CDR1 LGHNA, CDR2 YNFKEQ. Trimming at V came to 3 bases and at J to 9 bases, leaving 5 bases not matched to a gene.

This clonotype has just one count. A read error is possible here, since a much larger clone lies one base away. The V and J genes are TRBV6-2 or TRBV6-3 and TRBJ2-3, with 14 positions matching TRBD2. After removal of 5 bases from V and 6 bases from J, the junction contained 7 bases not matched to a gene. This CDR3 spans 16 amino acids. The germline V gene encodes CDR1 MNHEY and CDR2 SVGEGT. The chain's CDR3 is CASSDHGLAGGDTQYF. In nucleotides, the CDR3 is TGTGCCAGCAGTGACCACGGACTAGCGGGAGGTGATACGCAGTATTTT.

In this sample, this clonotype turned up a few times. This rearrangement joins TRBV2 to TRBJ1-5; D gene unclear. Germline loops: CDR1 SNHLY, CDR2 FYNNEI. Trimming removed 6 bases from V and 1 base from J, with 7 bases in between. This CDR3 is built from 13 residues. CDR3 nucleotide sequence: TGTGCCAGCAGCCCGGACAGCAATCAGCCCCAGCATTTT. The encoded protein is CASSPDSNQPQHF.